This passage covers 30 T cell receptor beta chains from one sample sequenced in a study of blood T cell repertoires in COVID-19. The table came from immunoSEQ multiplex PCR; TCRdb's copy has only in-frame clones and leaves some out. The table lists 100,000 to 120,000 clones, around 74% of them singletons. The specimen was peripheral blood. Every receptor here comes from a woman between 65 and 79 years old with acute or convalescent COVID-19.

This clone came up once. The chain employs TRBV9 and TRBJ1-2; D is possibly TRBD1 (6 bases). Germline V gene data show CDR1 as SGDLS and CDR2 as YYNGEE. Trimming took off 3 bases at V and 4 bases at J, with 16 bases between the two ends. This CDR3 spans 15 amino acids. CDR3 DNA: TGTGCCAGCAGCGCGACAGGTGGTGTCCCCTATGGCTACACCTTC. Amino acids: CASSATGGVPYGYTF.

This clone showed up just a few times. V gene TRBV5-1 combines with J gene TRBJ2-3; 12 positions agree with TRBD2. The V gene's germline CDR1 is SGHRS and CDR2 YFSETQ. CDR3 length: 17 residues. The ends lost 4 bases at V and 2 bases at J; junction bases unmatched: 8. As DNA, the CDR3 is TGCGCCAGCAGCCTTAGGACTAGCGGGGAGACCACAGATACGCAGTATTTT. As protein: CASSLRTSGETTDTQYF.

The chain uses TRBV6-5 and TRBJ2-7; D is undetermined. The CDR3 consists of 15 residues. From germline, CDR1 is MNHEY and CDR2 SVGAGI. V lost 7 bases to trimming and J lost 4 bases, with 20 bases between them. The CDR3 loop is CASIIEAGGRYEQYF. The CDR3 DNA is TGTGCCAGCATAATTGAGGCCGGTGGAAGGTACGAGCAGTACTTC.

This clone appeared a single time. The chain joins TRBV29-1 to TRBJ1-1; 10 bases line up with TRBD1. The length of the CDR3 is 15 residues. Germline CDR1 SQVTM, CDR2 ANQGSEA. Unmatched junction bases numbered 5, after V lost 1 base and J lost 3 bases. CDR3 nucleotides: TGCAGCGTTGAAGGGACAGGGGGAGCGCACACTGAAGCTTTCTTT. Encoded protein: CSVEGTGGAHTEAFF.

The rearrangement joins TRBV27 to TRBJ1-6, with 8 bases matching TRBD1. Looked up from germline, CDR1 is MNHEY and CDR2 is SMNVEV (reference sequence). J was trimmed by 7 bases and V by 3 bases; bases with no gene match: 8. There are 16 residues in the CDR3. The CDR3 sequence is CASSFRGRGGNSPLHF. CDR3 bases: TGTGCCAGCAGTTTCAGGGGGCGCGGGGGAAATTCACCCCTCCACTTT.

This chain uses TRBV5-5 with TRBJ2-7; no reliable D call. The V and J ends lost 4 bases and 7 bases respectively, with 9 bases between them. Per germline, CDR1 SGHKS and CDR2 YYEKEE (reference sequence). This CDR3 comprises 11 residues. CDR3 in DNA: TGTGCCAGCAGCCCGAGTCAAGAGCAGTACTTC. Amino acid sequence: CASSPSQEQYF.

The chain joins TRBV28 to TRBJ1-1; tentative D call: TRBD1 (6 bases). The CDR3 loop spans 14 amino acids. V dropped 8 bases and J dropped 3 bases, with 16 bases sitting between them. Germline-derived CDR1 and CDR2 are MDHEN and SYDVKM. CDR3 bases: TGTGCCAGCTTCGGGGGGCCTCTTGACACTGAAGCTTTCTTT. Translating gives CASFGGPLDTEAFF.

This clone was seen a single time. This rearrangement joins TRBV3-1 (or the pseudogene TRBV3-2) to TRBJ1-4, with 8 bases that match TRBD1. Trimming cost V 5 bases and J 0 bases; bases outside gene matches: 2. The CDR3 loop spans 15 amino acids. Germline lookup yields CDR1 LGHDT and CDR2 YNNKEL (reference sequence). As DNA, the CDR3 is TGTGCCAGCAGCAAACAGGGGGCAACTAATGAAAAACTGTTTTTT. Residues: CASSKQGATNEKLFF.

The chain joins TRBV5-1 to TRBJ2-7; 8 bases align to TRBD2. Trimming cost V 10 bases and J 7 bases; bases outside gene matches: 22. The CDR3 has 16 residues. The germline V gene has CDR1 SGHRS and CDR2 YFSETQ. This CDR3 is CARLRLRGGRGGEQYF. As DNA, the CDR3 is TGCGCCCGTTTGCGCCTTCGGGGGGGCCGGGGGGGGGAGCAGTACTTC.

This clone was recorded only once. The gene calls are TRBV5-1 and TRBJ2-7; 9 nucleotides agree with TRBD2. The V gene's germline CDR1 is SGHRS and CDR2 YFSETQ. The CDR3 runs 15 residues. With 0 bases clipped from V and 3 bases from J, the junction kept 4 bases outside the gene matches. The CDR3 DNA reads TGCGCCAGCAGCTTGGAGGCTAGCGGGGTCTACGAGCAGTACTTC. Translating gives CASSLEASGVYEQYF.

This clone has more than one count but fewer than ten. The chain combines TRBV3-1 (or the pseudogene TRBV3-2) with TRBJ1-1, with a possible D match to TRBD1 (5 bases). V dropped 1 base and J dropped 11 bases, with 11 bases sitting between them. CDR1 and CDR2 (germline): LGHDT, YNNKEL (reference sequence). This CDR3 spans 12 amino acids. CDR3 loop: CASSQVTGGAFF. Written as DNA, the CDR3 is TGTGCCAGCAGCCAAGTTACGGGGGGGGCTTTCTTT.

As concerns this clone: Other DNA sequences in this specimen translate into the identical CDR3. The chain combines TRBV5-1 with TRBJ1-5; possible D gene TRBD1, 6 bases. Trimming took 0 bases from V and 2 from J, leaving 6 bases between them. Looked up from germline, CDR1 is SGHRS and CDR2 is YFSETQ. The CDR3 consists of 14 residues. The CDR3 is CASSLGTGNQPQHF. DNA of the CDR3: TGCGCCAGCAGCTTGGGGACAGGCAATCAGCCCCAGCATTTT.

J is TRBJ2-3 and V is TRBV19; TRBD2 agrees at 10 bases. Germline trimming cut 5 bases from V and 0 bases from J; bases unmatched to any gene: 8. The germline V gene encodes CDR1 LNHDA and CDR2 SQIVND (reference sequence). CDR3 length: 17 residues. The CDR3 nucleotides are TGTGCCAGTAGTGTATACGTAGCGGGGGGAAGCACAGATACGCAGTATTTT. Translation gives CASSVYVAGGSTDTQYF.

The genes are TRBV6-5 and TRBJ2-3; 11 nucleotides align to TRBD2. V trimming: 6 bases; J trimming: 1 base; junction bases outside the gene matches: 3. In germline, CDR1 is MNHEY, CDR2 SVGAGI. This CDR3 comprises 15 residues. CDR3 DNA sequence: TGTGCCAGCAGCATGACTAGCGGGGGCACAGATACGCAGTATTTT. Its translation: CASSMTSGGTDTQYF.

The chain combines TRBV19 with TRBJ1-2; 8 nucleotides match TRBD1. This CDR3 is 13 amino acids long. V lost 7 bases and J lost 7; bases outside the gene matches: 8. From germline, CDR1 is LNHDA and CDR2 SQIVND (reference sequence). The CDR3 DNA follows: TGTGCCAGTAACACGGACAGGGTGGGTGGCTACACCTTC. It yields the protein CASNTDRVGGYTF.

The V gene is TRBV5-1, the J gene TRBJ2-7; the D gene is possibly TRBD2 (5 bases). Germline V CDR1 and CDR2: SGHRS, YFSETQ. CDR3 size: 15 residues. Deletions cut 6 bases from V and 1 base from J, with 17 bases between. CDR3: CASTLGGGGSYEQYF. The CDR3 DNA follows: TGCGCCAGCACCCTGGGCGGCGGAGGATCCTACGAGCAGTACTTC.

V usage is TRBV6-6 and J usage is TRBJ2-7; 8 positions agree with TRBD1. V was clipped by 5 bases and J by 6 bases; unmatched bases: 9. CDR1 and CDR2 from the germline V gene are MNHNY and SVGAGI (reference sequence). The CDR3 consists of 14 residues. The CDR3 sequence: CASSQGRGTGEQYF. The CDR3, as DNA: TGTGCCAGCAGTCAGGGACGGGGGACAGGCGAGCAGTACTTC.

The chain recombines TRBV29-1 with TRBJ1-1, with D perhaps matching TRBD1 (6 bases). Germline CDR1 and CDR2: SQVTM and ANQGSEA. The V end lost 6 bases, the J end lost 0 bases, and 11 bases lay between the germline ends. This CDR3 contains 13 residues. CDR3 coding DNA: TGCAGCGTGGCGGACAGTATGAACACTGAAGCTTTCTTT. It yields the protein CSVADSMNTEAFF.

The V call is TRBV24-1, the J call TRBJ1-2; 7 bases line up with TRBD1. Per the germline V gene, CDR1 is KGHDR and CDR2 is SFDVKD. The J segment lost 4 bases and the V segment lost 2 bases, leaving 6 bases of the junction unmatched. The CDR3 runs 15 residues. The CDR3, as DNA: TGTGCCACCAGTGATTCCAACCGGGACAGCTATGGCTACACCTTC. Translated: CATSDSNRDSYGYTF.

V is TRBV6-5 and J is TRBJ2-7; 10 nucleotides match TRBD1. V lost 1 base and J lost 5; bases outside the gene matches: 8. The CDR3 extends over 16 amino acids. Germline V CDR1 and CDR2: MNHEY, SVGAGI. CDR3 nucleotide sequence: TGTGCCAGCAGTTACTACGATTTCGGGACAGGGGACGAGCAGTACTTC. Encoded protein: CASSYYDFGTGDEQYF.

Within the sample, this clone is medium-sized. The CDR3 here is CASSYSAGEGDNEQFF. The CDR3 region has the DNA TGTGCCAGCAGTTACTCGGCAGGGGAAGGGGACAATGAGCAGTTCTTC. The rearrangement joins TRBV6-5 to TRBJ2-1, with D possibly matching TRBD1 (6 bases). The CDR3 is made up of 16 amino acids. The V gene lost 0 bases and the J gene lost 5 bases, with 14 bases spanning the gap. Germline CDR1 MNHEY, CDR2 SVGAGI.

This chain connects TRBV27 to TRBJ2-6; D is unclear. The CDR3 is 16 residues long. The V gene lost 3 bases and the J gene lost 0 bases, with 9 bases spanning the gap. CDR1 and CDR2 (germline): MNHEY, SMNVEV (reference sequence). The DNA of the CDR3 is TGTGCCAGCAGTTTCTCGTTCAGCTCTGGGGCCAACGTCCTGACTTTC. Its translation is CASSFSFSSGANVLTF.

CDR3 DNA sequence: TGTGCCAGCAGCTTAGGAGCCCAGGGTGGGGAGCAGTACTTC. Its translation: CASSLGAQGGEQYF. J is TRBJ2-7 and V is TRBV11-3; D may be TRBD1 (5 bases). V gave up 1 base and J gave up 7 bases, with 14 bases separating them. CDR1 SGHNT and CDR2 YENEEA come from the germline V gene. The CDR3 contains 14 residues.

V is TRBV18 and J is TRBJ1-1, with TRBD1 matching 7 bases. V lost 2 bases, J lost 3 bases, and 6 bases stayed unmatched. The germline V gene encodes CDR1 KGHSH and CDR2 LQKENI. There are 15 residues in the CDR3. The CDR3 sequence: CASSPVRGQDTEAFF. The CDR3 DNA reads TGTGCCAGCTCACCAGTGAGGGGGCAGGACACTGAAGCTTTCTTT.

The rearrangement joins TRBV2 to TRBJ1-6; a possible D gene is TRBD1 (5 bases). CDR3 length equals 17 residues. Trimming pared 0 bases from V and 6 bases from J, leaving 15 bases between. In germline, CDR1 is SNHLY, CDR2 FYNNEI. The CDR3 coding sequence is TGTGCCAGCAGTGAAGCGATAGGGGCGCGGCGTAATTCACCCCTCCACTTT. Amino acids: CASSEAIGARRNSPLHF.

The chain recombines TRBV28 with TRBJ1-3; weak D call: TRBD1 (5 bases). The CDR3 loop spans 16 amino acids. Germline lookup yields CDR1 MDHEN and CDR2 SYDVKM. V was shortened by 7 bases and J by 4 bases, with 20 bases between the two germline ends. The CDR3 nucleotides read TGTGCCAGCACCCAAGCGTATGGGGCTATCGGAAACACCATATATTTT. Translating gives CASTQAYGAIGNTIYF.

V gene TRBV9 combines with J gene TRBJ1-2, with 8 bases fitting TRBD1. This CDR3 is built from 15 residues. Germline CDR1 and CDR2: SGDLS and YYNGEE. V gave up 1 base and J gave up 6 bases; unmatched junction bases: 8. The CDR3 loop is CASSVQGAGRDGYTF. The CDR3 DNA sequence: TGTGCCAGCAGCGTACAGGGGGCGGGCAGAGATGGCTACACCTTC.

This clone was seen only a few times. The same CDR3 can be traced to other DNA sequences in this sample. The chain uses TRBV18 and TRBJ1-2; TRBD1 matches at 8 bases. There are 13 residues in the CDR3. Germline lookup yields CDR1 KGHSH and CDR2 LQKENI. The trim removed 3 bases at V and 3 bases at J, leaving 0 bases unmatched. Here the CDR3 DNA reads TGTGCCAGCTCACCGGACAGGGACTATGGCTACACCTTC. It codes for CASSPDRDYGYTF. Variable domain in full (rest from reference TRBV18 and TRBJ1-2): NAGVMQNPRHLVRRRGQEARLRCSPMKGHSHVYWYRQLPEEGLKFMVYLQKENIIDESGMPKERFSAEFPKEGPSILRIQQVVRGDSAAYFCASSPDRDYGYTFGSGTRLTVV.

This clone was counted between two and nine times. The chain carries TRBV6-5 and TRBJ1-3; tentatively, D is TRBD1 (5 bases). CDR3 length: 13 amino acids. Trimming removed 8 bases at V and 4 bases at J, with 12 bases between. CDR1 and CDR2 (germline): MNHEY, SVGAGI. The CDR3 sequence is CASARGSGNTIYF. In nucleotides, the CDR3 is TGTGCCAGCGCAAGGGGATCGGGAAACACCATATATTTT.

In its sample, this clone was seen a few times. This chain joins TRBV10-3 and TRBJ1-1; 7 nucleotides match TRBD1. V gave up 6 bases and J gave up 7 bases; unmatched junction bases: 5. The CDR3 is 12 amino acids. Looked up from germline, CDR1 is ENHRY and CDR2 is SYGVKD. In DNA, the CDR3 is TGTGCCATCAGCCCGACAGGGTATGAAGCTTTCTTT. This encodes CAISPTGYEAFF.